What follows is one TCR beta chain and its context. Antigen: not known. The CDR3 loop spans 12 amino acids. Per germline, CDR1 LNHNV and CDR2 YYDKDF (reference sequence). V was pared by 9 bases and J by 6 bases, with 12 bases between. The PCR ran on 60 Vbeta and 13 Jbeta primers. Profiling relied on immunoSEQ multiplex PCR, and the TCRdb table lists in-frame clones only, not all of them. The profile shows 150,000 to 200,000 clones, around 76% of them singletons. This sample was taken from a study of cytomegalovirus exposure and HLA in healthy donors. Study-level results: About 87% or about 30% of the time was how often most TCR beta V segments were productive, according to an earlier analysis.

The chain uses TRBV15 and TRBJ2-4, with D possibly being TRBD1 (6 bases). The TCR was taken from a woman aged 35 to 49 in good health and CMV-seronegative. The sample taken for sequencing was PBMCs. CDR3 in amino acids: CATRQDGNIQYF. Written as DNA, the CDR3 is TGTGCCACGAGACAGGACGGAAACATTCAGTACTTC.